This paragraph covers one TCR beta chain sequence. The record originates from a study of Graves' ophthalmopathy and Graves' hyperthyroidism. Amplification from RNA transcripts yielded the TCR beta CDR3 regions. First-round RT-PCR relied on HTBI primers, and a second-round multiplex PCR came next. MiXCR, run by TCRdb on the multiplex PCR reads, gives a single entry per CDR3 protein. The data show roughly 1.1 million distinct CDR3 sequences, roughly 35% seen once. The TCR sequence derives from an adult man with Graves' hyperthyroidism. The sample comprised peripheral blood or thyroid tissue (not recorded which).

CDR3 nucleotides: TGCGCCAGCAGCCAAGGGGCGGGACGCCCTGAAGCTTTCTTT. This encodes CASSQGAGRPEAFF. This chain links TRBV4-1 with TRBJ1-1; a possible D gene is TRBD1 (5 bases). The CDR3 spans 14 residues. V was trimmed by 1 base and J by 6 bases, leaving 12 bases between them. CDR1 and CDR2 (germline): MGHRA, YSYEKL.